These T cell receptor beta chains were read from a single sample in a study of blood T cell repertoires in COVID-19. Sequencing was performed with immunoSEQ multiplex PCR; in TCRdb, only in-frame clones are kept and a portion is missing. The data hold about 240,000 clones, with around 89% observed a single time. Sequencing was performed on PBMCs or T cells enriched from blood (not recorded which). These receptors all come from a woman in her thirties who had recovered from COVID-19. Each CDR3 is given with its conserved first and last residue. The D gene is left open where the match is weak. Clone sizes are given selectively: once, few, many, or a class where the clone is expanded.

.	TRBV5-4	TRBJ2-2	.	CASSLGTRLTGELFF	TGTGCCAGCAGCTTGGGGACAAGGTTGACCGGGGAGCTGTTTTTT
.	TRBV28	TRBJ1-3	.	CASSFHNSGNTIYF	TGTGCCAGCAGTTTCCACAACTCTGGAAACACCATATATTTT
TRBD1	TRBV29-1	TRBJ1-1	.	CSVERGTVGTEAFF	TGCAGCGTTGAACGAGGGACAGTGGGAACTGAAGCTTTCTTT
.	TRBV29-1	TRBJ2-3	.	CSVWAPRRRGYTDTQYF	TGCAGCGTTTGGGCCCCGAGGCGGAGGGGTTACACAGATACGCAGTATTTT
.	TRBV2	TRBJ1-3	.	CASRDSHSGNTIYF	TGTGCCAGCAGGGACAGTCACTCTGGAAACACCATATATTTT
TRBD2	TRBV7-2	TRBJ2-1	.	CASSLNGGRAYNEQFF	TGTGCCAGCAGCTTAAATGGCGGGAGGGCCTATAATGAGCAGTTCTTC
TRBD2	TRBV14	TRBJ2-5	.	CASSQDLRLAGGTETQYF	TGTGCCAGCAGCCAAGATCTGAGACTAGCGGGAGGTACAGAGACCCAGTACTTC
TRBD1	TRBV5-8	TRBJ2-1	.	CASSPETGGSYNEQFF	TGTGCCAGCAGCCCCGAGACAGGGGGTTCTTACAATGAGCAGTTCTTC
TRBD1	TRBV6-5	TRBJ1-1	.	CASSTDRESEAFF	TGTGCCAGCAGTACCGACAGGGAATCTGAAGCTTTCTTT
TRBD1	TRBV29-1	TRBJ1-4	.	CSVARDRDNEKLFF	TGCAGCGTTGCCCGGGACAGGGATAATGAAAAACTGTTTTTT
TRBD2	TRBV7-2	TRBJ2-2	.	CASSRRAGEGTGELFF	TGTGCCAGCAGCCGGAGAGCGGGAGAAGGAACCGGGGAGCTGTTTTTT
TRBD2	TRBV5-1	TRBJ2-5	.	CASSWTSGVGDQYF	TGCGCCAGCAGCTGGACTAGCGGTGTGGGGGACCAGTACTTC
TRBD2	TRBV2	TRBJ2-1	.	CASSDWREKFF	TGTGCCAGCAGTGACTGGCGGGAGAAGTTCTTC
.	TRBV5-1	TRBJ2-5	.	CASSPAGGEETQYF	TGCGCCAGCAGTCCAGCAGGAGGAGAAGAGACCCAGTACTTC
TRBD1	TRBV27	TRBJ2-2	.	CASSVRQGTGELFF	TGTGCCAGCAGTGTCAGACAGGGCACCGGGGAGCTGTTTTTT
.	TRBV9	TRBJ1-2	.	CASSVVGGYGYTF	TGTGCCAGCAGCGTAGTAGGGGGCTATGGCTACACCTTC
.	TRBV28	TRBJ2-2	.	CASSITGRELFF	TGTGCCAGCAGTATTACAGGGAGGGAGCTGTTTTTT
.	TRBV19	TRBJ2-3	.	CASSPTGTDTQYF	TGTGCCAGTAGTCCCACGGGCACAGATACGCAGTATTTT
TRBD1	TRBV19	TRBJ2-1	.	CASRSEQGPYNEQFF	TGTGCCAGCAGATCCGAACAGGGGCCCTACAATGAGCAGTTCTTC
.	TRBV7-2	TRBJ1-1	.	CASSFRPQSTTKAFF	TGTGCCAGCAGCTTCCGCCCCCAGAGTACCACTAAAGCTTTCTTT
TRBD1	TRBV28	TRBJ1-1	.	CASSPPGGSGSATEAFF	TGTGCCAGCAGTCCGCCAGGGGGTTCGGGTAGTGCCACTGAAGCTTTCTTT
.	TRBV7-2	TRBJ1-1	.	CASSWRDEAFF	TGTGCCAGCTCTTGGCGGGATGAAGCTTTCTTT
TRBD2	TRBV28	TRBJ2-1	.	CATARERGSYNEQFF	TGTGCCACCGCACGGGAGCGGGGCTCCTACAATGAGCAGTTCTTC
.	TRBV6-2/TRBV6-3	TRBJ1-2	.	CASSQLTGNYGYTF	TGTGCCAGCAGTCAACTGACAGGAAACTATGGCTACACCTTC
.	TRBV9	TRBJ2-3	.	CASSVGGGGGTDTQYF	TGTGCCAGCAGCGTAGGAGGGGGAGGGGGCACAGATACGCAGTATTTT
.	TRBV20-1	TRBJ1-1	few	CSASTRAGTEAFF	TGCAGTGCTAGTACCAGGGCTGGGACTGAAGCTTTCTTT
TRBD1	TRBV28	TRBJ1-2	.	CASSGQGYYGYTF	TGTGCCAGCAGTGGACAGGGGTACTATGGCTACACCTTC
.	TRBV13	TRBJ2-7	.	CASSYTKGDPSAEQYF	TGTGCCAGCAGTTATACAAAGGGGGACCCGTCGGCCGAGCAGTACTTC
.	TRBV19	TRBJ1-2	.	CASSSSSGHLRANYGYTF	TGTGCCAGTAGTTCCTCATCGGGACACTTACGAGCTAACTATGGCTACACCTTC
.	TRBV10-1	TRBJ1-1	.	CASRGIGAAFF	TGCGCCAGCAGAGGTATTGGGGCAGCTTTCTTT
TRBD1	TRBV5-1	TRBJ2-7	.	CASSPGQKPYEQYF	TGCGCCAGCAGCCCGGGACAGAAACCCTACGAGCAGTACTTC
TRBD2	TRBV7-6	TRBJ2-7	once	CASSPGRTYEQYF	TGTGCCAGCAGTCCCGGGAGGACCTACGAGCAGTACTTC
.	TRBV30	TRBJ2-7	.	CAWSVLSSEQYF	TGTGCCTGGAGTGTACTTTCTTCCGAGCAGTACTTC
.	TRBV2	TRBJ2-7	once	CASSVGQTGFYEQYF	TGTGCCAGCAGTGTGGGACAAACCGGATTCTACGAGCAGTACTTC
.	TRBV28	TRBJ2-7	.	CASRVDGTYEQYF	TGTGCCAGCAGGGTGGACGGGACCTACGAGCAGTACTTC
.	TRBV4-2	TRBJ1-5	.	CASSQDRGYQPQHF	TGTGCCAGCAGCCAAGACAGGGGTTATCAGCCCCAGCATTTT
.	TRBV12-3/TRBV12-4	TRBJ1-5	.	CASKGAGQPQHF	TGTGCCAGCAAAGGTGCAGGTCAGCCCCAGCATTTT
.	TRBV28	TRBJ1-2	.	CASRFYGKGYTF	TGTGCCAGCAGATTCTACGGGAAAGGCTACACCTTC
TRBD1	TRBV30	TRBJ1-5	.	CAWRAGTGGLGQPQHF	TGTGCCTGGAGGGCCGGGACAGGGGGCCTAGGACAGCCCCAGCATTTT
.	TRBV5-4	TRBJ1-3	.	CASSLDSSGNTIYF	TGTGCCAGCAGCTTGGACAGCTCTGGAAACACCATATATTTT
TRBD1	TRBV5-4	TRBJ2-2	.	CASSNPGQANTGELFF	TGTGCCAGCAGCAACCCGGGACAGGCTAACACCGGGGAGCTGTTTTTT
.	TRBV7-8	TRBJ2-1	few	CASSPPPERGGEQFF	TGTGCCAGCAGCCCCCCACCGGAGAGAGGGGGTGAGCAGTTCTTC
.	TRBV9	TRBJ2-7	.	CASSVGQRSSYEQYF	TGTGCCAGCAGCGTAGGTCAAAGGAGCTCCTACGAGCAGTACTTC
.	TRBV18	TRBJ1-1	.	CASSQGRGGWHTEAFF	TGTGCCAGCTCACAAGGCCGAGGGGGATGGCACACTGAAGCTTTCTTT
TRBD2	TRBV30	TRBJ2-7	.	CAWALAGGYEQYF	TGTGCCTGGGCACTAGCGGGAGGGTACGAGCAGTACTTC
.	TRBV9	TRBJ2-7	.	CASSSTGSSYEQYF	TGTGCCAGCAGCAGCACAGGGAGCTCCTACGAGCAGTACTTC
TRBD2	TRBV27	TRBJ2-7	.	CASSPGLAPYEQYF	TGTGCCAGCAGCCCGGGACTAGCACCCTACGAGCAGTACTTC
.	TRBV7-6	TRBJ2-1	.	CASSLGAQRGEQFF	TGTGCCAGCAGCTTAGGAGCTCAACGCGGTGAGCAGTTCTTC
.	TRBV5-5	TRBJ1-1	.	CASSPIRGRGGNTEAFF	TGTGCCAGCAGCCCCATCAGAGGCAGGGGCGGGAACACTGAAGCTTTCTTT
TRBD1	TRBV27	TRBJ1-5	.	CASSLGTGGNQPQHF	TGTGCCAGCAGTTTAGGGACAGGGGGAAATCAGCCCCAGCATTTT
.	TRBV4-3	TRBJ2-7	few	CASSQVFSGNSYEQYF	TGCGCCAGCAGCCAAGTTTTCTCGGGGAACTCCTACGAGCAGTACTTC
TRBD1	TRBV9	TRBJ1-3	.	CASSAQGGLSGNTIYF	TGTGCCAGCAGCGCCCAGGGGGGCCTTAGTGGAAACACCATATATTTT
.	TRBV6-5	TRBJ1-2	.	CASSPANYGYTF	TGTGCCAGCAGTCCAGCTAACTATGGCTACACCTTC